This T cell receptor (beta chain) was obtained from a study of OX40 agonist ivuxolimab in advanced cancers. This table comes from immunoSEQ multiplex PCR, and its TCRdb copy is limited to in-frame clones, with some not included. The profile covers tens of thousands of clones, with roughly 90% appearing a single time and about 1% taken by the ten largest. The V gene end was trimmed by 5 bases and the J gene end by 1 base; junction bases not matched to a gene: 17. Germline V CDR1 and CDR2: MDHEN, SYDVKM. The length of the CDR3 is 18 residues. The clonotype comes from an adult with an advanced solid tumor such as melanoma, head and neck, liver or kidney cancer. The chain employs TRBV28 and TRBJ2-7; 7 bases match TRBD1. The sequencing here drew on CD4+ or CD8+ T cells sorted from blood, taken in a trial of the OX40 agonist ivuxolimab. CDR3 amino acids: CASSVRVSDRELSYEQYF. DNA for the CDR3: TGTGCCAGCAGTGTTAGAGTATCCGACAGGGAACTTTCCTACGAGCAGTACTTC.